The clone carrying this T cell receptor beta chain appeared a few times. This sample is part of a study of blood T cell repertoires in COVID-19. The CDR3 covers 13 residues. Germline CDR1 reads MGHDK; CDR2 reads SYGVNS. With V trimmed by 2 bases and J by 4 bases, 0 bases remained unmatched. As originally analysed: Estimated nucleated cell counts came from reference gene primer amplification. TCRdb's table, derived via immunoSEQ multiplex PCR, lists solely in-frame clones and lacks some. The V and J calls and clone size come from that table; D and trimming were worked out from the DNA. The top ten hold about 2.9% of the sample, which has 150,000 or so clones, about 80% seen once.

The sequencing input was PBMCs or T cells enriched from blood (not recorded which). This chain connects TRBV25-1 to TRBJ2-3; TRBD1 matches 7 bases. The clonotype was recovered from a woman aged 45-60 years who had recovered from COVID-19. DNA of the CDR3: TGTGCCAGCAGTGAAACAGGGGCAGATACGCAGTATTTT. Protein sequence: CASSETGADTQYF.